This TCR beta chain appears in the sequencing data of a study of regulatory T cells in long-lasting Graves disease. Study-wide results and limits: Accuracy could have been hurt by small sample size. Persistent disease samples used TRBV28, TRBJ1-2 and TRBJ2-5 preferentially. Persistent-disease Graves' patients showed less TCR diversity than new cases.

The table lists this clonotype with many counts. The antigen is not known. Arm-PCR of CDR3 regions with iRepertoire HTBI primers generated TCR beta libraries. Via MiXCR, TCRdb re-called the multiplex PCR reads, giving one row per CDR3 protein. Among nearly 350,000 distinct CDR3 sequences, around a fifth were seen once, and the ten largest hold roughly 27%. Time point indicated: persistent/refractory GD, antithyroid drugs over 5 years with positive TRAb. The TCR library used RNA extracted from PBMCs. The CDR3 totals 14 residues. CDR1 is SEHNR and CDR2 is FQNEAQ in the germline V gene (reference sequence). Trimming at V came to 4 bases and at J to 3 bases, leaving 4 bases not matched to a gene.

This sequence joins TRBV7-9 and TRBJ1-2, with TRBD1 matching over 8 bases. Source: peripheral blood mononuclear cells (PBMCs), taken when the disease was refractory, from a patient treated with antithyroid drugs. The TCR was taken from a female donor with Graves disease. Here the CDR3 DNA reads TGTGCCAGCAGCTCTCGGACAGGGCACTATGGCTACACCTTC. Encoded protein: CASSSRTGHYGYTF.